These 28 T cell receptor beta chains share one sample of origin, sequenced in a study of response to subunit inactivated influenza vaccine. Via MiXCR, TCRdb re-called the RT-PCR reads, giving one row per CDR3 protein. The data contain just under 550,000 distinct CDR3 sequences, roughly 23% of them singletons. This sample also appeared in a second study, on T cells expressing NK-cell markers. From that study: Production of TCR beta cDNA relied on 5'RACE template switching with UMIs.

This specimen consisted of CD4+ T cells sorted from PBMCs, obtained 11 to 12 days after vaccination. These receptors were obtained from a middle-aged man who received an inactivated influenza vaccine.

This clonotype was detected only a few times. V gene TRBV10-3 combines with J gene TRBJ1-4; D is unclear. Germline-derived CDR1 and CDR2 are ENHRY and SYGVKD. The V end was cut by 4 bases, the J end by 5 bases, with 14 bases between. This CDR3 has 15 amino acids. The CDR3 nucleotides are TGTGCCATCAGTGGGGAAGGTCGAGGAAATGAAAAACTGTTTTTT. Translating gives CAISGEGRGNEKLFF.

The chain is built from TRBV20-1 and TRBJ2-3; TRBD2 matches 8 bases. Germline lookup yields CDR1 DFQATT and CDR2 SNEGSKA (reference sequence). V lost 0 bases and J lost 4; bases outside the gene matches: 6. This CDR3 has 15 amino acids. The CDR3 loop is CSARDLAGSPDTQYF. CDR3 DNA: TGCAGTGCTAGAGATTTAGCGGGATCCCCAGATACGCAGTATTTT.

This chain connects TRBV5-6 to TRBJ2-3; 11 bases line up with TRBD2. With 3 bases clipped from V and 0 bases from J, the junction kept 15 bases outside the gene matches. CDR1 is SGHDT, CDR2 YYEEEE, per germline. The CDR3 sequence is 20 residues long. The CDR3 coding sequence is TGTGCCAGCAGCTCCTACCCAACTAGCGGGGGAGGACTTAGCACAGATACGCAGTATTTT. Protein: CASSSYPTSGGGLSTDTQYF.

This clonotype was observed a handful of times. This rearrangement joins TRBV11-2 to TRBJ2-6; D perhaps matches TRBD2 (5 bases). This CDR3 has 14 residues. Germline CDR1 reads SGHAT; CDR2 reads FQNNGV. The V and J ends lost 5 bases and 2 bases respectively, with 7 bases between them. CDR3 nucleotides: TGTGCCAGCAGCCAGCGGACTGGGGCCAACGTCCTGACTTTC. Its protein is CASSQRTGANVLTF.

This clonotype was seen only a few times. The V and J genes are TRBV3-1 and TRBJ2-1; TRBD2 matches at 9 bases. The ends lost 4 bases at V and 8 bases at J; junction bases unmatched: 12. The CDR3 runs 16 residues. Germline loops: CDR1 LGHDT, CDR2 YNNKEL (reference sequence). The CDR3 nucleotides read TGTGCCAGCAGCCTCCACGGGGGCGGGAGGGCCGATGAGCAGTTCTTC. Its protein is CASSLHGGGRADEQFF.

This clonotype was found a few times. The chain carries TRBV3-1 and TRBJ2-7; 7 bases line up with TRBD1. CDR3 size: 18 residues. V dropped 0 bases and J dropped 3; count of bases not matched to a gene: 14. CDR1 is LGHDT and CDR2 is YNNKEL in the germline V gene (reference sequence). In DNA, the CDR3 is TGTGCCAGCAGCCAAGATCTTTTACAGGGGACCTTCCGCTACGAGCAGTACTTC. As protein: CASSQDLLQGTFRYEQYF.

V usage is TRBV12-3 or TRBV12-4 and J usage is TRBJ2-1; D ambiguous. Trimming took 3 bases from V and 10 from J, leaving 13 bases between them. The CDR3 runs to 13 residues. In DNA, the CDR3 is TGTGCCAGCAGTTTTAACCCGGTCGGCGAGCAGTTCTTC. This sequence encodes CASSFNPVGEQFF.

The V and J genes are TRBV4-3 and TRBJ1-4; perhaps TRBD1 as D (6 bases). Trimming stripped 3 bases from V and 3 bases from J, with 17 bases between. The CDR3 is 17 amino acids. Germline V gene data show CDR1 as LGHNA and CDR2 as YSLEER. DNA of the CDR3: TGCGCCAGCAGCCATGCGGACAGCCTCTCGGCTAATGAAAAACTGTTTTTT. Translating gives CASSHADSLSANEKLFF.

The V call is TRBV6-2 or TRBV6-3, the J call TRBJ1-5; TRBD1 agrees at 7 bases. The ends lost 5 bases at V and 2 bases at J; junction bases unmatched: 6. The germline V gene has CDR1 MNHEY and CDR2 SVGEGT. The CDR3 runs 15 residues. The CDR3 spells CASSRGQVRNQPQHF. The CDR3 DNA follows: TGTGCCAGCAGTCGCGGACAGGTACGCAATCAGCCCCAGCATTTT.

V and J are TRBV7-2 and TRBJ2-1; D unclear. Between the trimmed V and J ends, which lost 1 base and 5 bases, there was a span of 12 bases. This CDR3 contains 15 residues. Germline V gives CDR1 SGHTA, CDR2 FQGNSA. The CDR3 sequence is CASSLDSLANNEQFF. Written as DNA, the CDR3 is TGTGCCAGCAGCTTAGACTCTCTGGCGAACAATGAGCAGTTCTTC.

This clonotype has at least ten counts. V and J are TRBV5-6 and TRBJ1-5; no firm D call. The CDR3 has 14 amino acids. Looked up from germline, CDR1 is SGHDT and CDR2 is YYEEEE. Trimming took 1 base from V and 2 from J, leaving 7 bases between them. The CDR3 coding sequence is TGTGCCAGCAGCTTGTTTCGGGGCAATCAGCCCCAGCATTTT. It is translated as CASSLFRGNQPQHF.

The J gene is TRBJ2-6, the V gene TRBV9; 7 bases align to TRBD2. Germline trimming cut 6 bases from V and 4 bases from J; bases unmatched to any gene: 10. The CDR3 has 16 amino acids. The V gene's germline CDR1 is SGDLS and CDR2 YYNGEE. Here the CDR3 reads CASTAGGGGGANVLTF. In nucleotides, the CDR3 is TGTGCCAGCACCGCAGGCGGGGGTGGAGGGGCCAACGTCCTGACTTTC.

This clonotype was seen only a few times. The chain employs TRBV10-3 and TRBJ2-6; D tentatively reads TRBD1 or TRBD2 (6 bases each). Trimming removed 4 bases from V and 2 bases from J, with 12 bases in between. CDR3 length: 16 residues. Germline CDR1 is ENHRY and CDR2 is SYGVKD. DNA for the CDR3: TGTGCCATCAGTGTGGGGGGCAGCCCTGGGGCCAACGTCCTGACTTTC. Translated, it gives CAISVGGSPGANVLTF.

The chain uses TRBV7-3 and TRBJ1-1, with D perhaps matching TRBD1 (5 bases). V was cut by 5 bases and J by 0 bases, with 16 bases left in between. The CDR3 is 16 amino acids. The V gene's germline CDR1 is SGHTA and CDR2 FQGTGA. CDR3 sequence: CASSLYRGRLNTEAFF. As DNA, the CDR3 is TGTGCCAGCAGCCTCTATCGGGGCAGACTGAACACTGAAGCTTTCTTT. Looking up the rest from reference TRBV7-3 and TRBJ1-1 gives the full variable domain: GAGVSQTPSNKVTEKGKYVELRCDPISGHTALYWYRQSLGQGPEFLIYFQGTGAADDSGLPNDRFFAVRPEGSVSTLKIQRTERGDSAVYLCASSLYRGRLNTEAFFGQGTRLTVV.

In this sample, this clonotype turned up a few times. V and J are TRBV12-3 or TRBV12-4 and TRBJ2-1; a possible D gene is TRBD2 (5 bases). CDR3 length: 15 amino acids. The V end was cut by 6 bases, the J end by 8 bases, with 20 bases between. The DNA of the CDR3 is TGTGCCAGCAGCCGAACGGCCCCCTTTAGCGATGAGCAGTTCTTC. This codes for CASSRTAPFSDEQFF.

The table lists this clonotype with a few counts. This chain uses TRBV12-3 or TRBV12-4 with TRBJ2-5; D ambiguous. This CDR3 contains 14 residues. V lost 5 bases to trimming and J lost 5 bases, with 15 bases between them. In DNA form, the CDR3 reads TGTGCCAGCAGTATCATAGTGCGTGCTGAGACCCAGTACTTC. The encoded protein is CASSIIVRAETQYF.

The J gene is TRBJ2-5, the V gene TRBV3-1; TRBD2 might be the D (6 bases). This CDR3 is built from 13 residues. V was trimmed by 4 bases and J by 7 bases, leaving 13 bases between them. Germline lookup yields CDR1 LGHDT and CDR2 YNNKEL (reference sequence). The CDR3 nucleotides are TGTGCCAGCAGCCCGGGACTGAAAGGGACCCAGTACTTC. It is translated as CASSPGLKGTQYF.

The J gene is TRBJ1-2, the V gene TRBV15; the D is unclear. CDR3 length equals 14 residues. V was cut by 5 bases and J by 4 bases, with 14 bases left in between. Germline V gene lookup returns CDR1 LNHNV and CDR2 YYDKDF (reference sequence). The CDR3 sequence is CATSSDRTFYGYTF. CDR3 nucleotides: TGTGCCACCAGCTCGGACCGAACCTTCTATGGCTACACCTTC.

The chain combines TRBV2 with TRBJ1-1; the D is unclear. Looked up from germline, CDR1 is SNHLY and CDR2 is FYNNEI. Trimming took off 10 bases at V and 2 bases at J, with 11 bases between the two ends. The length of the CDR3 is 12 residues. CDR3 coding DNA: TGTGCCACTGGAACAGAAAACACTGAAGCTTTCTTT. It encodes CATGTENTEAFF.

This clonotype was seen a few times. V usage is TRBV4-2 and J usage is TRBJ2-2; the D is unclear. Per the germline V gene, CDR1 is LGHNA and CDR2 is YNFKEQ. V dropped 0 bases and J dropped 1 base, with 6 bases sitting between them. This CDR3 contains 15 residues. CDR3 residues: CASSQDIKNTGELFF. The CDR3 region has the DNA TGTGCCAGCAGCCAAGATATTAAGAACACCGGGGAGCTGTTTTTT.

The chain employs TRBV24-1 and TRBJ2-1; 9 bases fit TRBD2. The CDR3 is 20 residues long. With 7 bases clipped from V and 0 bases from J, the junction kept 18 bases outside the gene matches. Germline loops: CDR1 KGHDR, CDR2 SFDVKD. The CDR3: CATSGPAGVGTSLSYNEQFF. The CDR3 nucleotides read TGTGCCACCAGCGGCCCCGCAGGGGTTGGGACTAGCCTCTCCTACAATGAGCAGTTCTTC.

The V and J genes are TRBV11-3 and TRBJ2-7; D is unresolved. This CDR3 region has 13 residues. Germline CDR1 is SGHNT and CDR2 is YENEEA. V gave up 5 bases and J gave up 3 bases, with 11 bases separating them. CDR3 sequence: CASSQSWDYEQYF. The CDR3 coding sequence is TGTGCCAGCAGCCAGAGCTGGGACTACGAGCAGTACTTC.

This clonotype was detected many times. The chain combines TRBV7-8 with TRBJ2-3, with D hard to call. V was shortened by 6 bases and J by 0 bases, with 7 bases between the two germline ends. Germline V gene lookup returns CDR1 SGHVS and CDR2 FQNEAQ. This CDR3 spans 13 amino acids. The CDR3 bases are TGTGCCAGCAGTTTTTCTAGCACAGATACGCAGTATTTT. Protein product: CASSFSSTDTQYF.

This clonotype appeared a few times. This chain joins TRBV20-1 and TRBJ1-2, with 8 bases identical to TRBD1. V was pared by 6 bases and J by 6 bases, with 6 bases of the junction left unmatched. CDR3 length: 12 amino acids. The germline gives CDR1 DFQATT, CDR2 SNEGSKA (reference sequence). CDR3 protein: CSAPDRVDGYTF. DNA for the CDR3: TGCAGTGCCCCGGACAGGGTTGATGGCTACACCTTC.

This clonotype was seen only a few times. CDR3 bases: TGTGCCACCAGACCCCCTCCTATAGAGACCCAGTACTTC. It translates to CATRPPPIETQYF. The chain links TRBV15 to TRBJ2-5; D not resolved. The CDR3 consists of 13 residues. V was clipped by 6 bases and J by 4 bases, with 12 bases between them. Germline V gene lookup returns CDR1 LNHNV and CDR2 YYDKDF (reference sequence).

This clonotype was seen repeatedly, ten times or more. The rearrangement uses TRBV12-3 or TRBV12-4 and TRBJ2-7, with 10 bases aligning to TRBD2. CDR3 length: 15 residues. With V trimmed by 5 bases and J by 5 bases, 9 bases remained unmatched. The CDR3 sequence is CASSRSGGGPHEQYF. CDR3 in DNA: TGTGCCAGCAGTAGGAGCGGGGGGGGTCCCCACGAGCAGTACTTC.

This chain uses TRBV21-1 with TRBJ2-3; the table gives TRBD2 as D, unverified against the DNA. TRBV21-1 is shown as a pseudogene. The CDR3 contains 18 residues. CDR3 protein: CASSKFIGSGGATDTQYF. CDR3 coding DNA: TGTGCCAGCAGCAAGTTCATCGGGAGCGGGGGGGCCACAGATACGCAGTATTTT.

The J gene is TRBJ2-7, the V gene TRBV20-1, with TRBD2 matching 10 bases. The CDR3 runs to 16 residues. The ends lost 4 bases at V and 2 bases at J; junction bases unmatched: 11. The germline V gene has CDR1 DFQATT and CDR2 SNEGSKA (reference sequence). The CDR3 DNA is TGCAGTGCTATACCTAGCGGGGGTCTTCCGACCTACGAGCAGTACTTC. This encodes CSAIPSGGLPTYEQYF.